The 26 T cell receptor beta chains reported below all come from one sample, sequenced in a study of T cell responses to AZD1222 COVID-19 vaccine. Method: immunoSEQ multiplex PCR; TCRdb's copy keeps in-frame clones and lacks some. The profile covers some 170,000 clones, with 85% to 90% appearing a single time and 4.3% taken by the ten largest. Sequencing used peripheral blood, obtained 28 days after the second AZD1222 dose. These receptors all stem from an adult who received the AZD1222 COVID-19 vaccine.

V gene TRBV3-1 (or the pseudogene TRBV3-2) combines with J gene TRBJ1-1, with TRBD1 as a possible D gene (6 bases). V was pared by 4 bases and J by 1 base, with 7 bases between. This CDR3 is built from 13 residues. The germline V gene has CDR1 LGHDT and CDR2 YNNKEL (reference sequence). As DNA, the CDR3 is TGTGCCAGCAGCCCGGGACAGAACACTGAAGCTTTCTTT. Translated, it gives CASSPGQNTEAFF.

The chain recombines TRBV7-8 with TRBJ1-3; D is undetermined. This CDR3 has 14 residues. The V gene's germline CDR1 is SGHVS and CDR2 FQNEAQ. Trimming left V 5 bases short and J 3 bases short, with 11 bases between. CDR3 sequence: CASSEIRGGNTIYF. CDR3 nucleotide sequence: TGTGCCAGCAGCGAGATCCGTGGTGGAAACACCATATATTTT.

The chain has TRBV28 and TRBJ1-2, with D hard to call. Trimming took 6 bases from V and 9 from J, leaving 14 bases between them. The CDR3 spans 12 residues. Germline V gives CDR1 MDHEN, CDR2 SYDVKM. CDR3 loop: CASSSHPFSYTF. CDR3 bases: TGTGCCAGCAGCTCCCACCCGTTTAGCTACACCTTC.

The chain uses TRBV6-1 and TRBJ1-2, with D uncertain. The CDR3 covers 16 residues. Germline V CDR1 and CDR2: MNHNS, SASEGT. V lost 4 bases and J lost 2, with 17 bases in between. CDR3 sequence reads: CASSATVGGPNYGYTF. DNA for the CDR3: TGTGCCAGCAGTGCGACGGTCGGAGGCCCAAACTATGGCTACACCTTC.

The CDR3 DNA follows: TGCGCCAGCAGCTTGGCGGGTGGGACTCACAATGAGCAGTTCTTC. Encoded protein: CASSLAGGTHNEQFF. This chain uses TRBV5-1 with TRBJ2-1; D possibly corresponds to TRBD2 (6 bases). CDR3 length: 15 amino acids. V was cut by 0 bases and J by 5 bases, with 12 bases left in between. Germline V lookup: CDR1 SGHRS, CDR2 YFSETQ.

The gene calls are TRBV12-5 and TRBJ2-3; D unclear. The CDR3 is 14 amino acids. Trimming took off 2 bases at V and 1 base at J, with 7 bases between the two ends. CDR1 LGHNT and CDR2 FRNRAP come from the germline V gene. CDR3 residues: CASGLNDGTDTQYF. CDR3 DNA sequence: TGTGCTAGTGGTTTGAATGACGGCACAGATACGCAGTATTTT.

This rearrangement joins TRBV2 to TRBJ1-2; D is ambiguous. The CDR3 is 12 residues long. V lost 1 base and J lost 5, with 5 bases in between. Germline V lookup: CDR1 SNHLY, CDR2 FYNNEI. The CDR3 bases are TGTGCCAGCAGTGAAGGAGTTTATGGCTACACCTTC. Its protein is CASSEGVYGYTF.

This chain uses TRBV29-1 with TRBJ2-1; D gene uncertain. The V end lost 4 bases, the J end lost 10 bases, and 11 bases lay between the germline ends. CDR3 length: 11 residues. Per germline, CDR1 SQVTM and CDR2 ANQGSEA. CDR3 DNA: TGCAGCGTTGGGTTTGGGGTAGAGCAGTTCTTC. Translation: CSVGFGVEQFF.

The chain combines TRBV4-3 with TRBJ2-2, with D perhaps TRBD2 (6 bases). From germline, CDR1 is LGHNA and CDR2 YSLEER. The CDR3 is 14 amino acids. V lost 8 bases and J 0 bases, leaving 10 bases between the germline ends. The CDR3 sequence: CASGGLSNTGELFF. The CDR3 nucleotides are TGCGCCAGCGGGGGACTCTCGAACACCGGGGAGCTGTTTTTT.

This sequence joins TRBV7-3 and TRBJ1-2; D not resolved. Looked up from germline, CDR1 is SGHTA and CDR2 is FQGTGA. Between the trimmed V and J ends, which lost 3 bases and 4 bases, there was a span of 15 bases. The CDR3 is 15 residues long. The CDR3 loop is CASSFKAGDSYGYTF. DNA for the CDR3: TGTGCCAGCAGCTTCAAGGCCGGGGATTCCTATGGCTACACCTTC.

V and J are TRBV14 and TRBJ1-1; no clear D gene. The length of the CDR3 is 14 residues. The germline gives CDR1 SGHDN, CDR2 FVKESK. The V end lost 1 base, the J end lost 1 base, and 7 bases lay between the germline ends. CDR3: CASSQGGRNTEAFF. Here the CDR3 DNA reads TGTGCCAGCAGCCAAGGTGGGCGGAACACTGAAGCTTTCTTT.

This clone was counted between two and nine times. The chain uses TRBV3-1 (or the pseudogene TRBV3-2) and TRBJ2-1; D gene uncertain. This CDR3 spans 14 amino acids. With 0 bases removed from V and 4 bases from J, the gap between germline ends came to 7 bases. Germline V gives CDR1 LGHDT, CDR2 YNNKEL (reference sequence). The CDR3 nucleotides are TGTGCCAGCAGCCAAGATATCGGTTACAATGAGCAGTTCTTC. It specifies CASSQDIGYNEQFF.

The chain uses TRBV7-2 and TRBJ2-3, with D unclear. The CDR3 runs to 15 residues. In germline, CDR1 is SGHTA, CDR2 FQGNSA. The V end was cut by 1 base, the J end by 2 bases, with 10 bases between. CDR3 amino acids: CASSLEGRSTDTQYF. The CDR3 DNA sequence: TGTGCCAGCAGCTTAGAGGGCAGGTCCACAGATACGCAGTATTTT.

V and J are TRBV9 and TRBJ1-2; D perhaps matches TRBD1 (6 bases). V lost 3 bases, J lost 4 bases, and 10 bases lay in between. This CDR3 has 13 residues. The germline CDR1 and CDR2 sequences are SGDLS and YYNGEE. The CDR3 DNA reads TGTGCCAGCAGCGCCGGGACAACCTATGGCTACACCTTC. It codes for CASSAGTTYGYTF.

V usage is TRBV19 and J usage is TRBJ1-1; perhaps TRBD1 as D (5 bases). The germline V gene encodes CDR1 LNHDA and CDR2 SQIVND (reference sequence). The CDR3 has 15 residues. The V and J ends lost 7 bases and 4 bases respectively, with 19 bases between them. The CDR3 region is CASIPWRQGATEAFF. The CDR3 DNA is TGTGCCAGTATTCCCTGGCGTCAAGGGGCCACTGAAGCTTTCTTT.

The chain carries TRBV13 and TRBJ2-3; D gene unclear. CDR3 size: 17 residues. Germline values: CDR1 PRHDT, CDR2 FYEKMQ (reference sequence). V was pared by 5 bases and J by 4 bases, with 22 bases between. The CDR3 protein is CASSQPRMGLNSDTQYF. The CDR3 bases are TGTGCCAGCAGCCAACCACGGATGGGTCTTAACTCAGATACGCAGTATTTT.

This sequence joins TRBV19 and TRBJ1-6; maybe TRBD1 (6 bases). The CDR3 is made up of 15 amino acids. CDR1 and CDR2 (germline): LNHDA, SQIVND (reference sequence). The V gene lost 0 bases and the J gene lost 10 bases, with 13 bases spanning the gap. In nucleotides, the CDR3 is TGTGCCAGTAGTATAGACGCAGGGGTAAGATCACCCCTCCACTTT. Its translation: CASSIDAGVRSPLHF.

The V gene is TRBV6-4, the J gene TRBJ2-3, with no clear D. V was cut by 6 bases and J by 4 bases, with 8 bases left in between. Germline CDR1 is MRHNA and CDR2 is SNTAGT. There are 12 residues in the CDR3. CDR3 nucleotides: TGTGCCAGCAGCCCTAATTCAGATACGCAGTATTTT. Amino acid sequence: CASSPNSDTQYF.

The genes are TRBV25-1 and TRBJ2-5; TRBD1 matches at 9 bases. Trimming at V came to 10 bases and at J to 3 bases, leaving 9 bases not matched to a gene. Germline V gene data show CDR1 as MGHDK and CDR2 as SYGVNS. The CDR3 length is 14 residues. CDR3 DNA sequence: TGTGCCACCACTGGACAGGGGATGGAAGAGACCCAGTACTTC. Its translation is CATTGQGMEETQYF.

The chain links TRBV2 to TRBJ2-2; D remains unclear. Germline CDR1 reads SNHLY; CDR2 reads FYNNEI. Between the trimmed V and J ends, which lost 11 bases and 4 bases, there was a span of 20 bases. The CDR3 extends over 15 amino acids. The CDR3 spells CAGERREALTGELFF. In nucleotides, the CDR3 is TGTGCCGGCGAAAGGCGAGAGGCGCTCACCGGGGAGCTGTTTTTT. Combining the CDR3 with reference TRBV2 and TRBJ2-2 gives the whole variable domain EPEVTQTPSHQVTQMGQEVILRCVPISNHLYFYWYRQILGQKVEFLVSFYNNEISEKSEIFDDQFSVERPDGSNFTLKIRSTKLEDSAMYFCAGERREALTGELFFGEGSRLTVL.

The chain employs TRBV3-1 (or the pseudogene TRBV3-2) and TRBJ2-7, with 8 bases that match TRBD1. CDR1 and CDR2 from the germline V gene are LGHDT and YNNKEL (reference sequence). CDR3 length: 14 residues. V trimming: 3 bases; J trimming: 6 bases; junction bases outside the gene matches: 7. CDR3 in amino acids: CASSHRTGYSEQYF. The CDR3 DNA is TGTGCCAGCAGCCACCGGACAGGGTATTCCGAGCAGTACTTC.

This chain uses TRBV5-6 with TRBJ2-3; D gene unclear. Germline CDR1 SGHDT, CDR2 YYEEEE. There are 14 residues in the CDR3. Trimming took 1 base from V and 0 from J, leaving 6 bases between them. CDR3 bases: TGTGCCAGCAGCTTGCGTTCTAGCACAGATACGCAGTATTTT. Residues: CASSLRSSTDTQYF.

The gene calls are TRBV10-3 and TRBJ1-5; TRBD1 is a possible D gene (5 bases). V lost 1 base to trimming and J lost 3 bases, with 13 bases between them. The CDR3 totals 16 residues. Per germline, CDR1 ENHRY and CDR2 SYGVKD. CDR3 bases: TGTGCCATCAGTGAGTATGGAGGCAGGGACAATCAGCCCCAGCATTTT. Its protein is CAISEYGGRDNQPQHF.

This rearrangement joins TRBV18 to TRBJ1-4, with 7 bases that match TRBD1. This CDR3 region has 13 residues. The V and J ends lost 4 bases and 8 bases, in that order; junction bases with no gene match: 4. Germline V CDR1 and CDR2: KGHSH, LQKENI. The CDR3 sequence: CASSRGQAEKLFF. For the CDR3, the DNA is TGTGCCAGCTCACGCGGACAGGCCGAAAAACTGTTTTTT.

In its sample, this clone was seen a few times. CDR3: CASTRLGSGYTF. As DNA, the CDR3 is TGTGCCAGCACCCGGCTAGGATCTGGCTACACCTTC. The chain recombines TRBV3-1 (or the pseudogene TRBV3-2) with TRBJ1-2; no firm D call. The CDR3 is 12 amino acids. Germline V lookup: CDR1 LGHDT, CDR2 YNNKEL (reference sequence). Deletions cut 7 bases from V and 7 bases from J, with 13 bases between.

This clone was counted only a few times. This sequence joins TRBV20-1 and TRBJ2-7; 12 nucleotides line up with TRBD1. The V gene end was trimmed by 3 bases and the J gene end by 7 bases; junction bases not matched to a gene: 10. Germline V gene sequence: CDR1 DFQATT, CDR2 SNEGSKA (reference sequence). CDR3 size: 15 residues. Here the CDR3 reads CSASSPGTGGWEQYF. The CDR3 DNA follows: TGCAGTGCTAGTTCCCCCGGGACAGGGGGCTGGGAGCAGTACTTC.